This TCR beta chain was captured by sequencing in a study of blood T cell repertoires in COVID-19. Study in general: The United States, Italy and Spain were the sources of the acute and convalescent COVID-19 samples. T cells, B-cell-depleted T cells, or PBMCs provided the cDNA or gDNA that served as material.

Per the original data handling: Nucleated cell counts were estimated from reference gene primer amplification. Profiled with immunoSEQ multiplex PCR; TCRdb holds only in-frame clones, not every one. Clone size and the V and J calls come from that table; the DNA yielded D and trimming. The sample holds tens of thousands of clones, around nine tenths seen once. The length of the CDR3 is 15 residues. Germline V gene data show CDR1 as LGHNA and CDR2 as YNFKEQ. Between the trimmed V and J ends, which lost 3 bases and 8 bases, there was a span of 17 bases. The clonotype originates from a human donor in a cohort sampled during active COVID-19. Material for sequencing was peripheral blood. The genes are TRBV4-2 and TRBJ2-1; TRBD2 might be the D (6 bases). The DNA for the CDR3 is TGTGCCAGCAGCCAGGATCTTTTGGGCGGGGATGAGCAGTTCTTC. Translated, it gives CASSQDLLGGDEQFF.